This T cell receptor beta chain is drawn from a study of blood T cell repertoires in COVID-19. Overall study: Both acute and convalescent COVID-19 samples were obtained from the United States, Italy and Spain.

Measured with immunoSEQ multiplex PCR; TCRdb has only the in-frame clones, and not every one. The sample has about 180,000 clones; roughly 77% are singletons. Germline V lookup: CDR1 MNHEY, CDR2 SMNVEV (reference sequence). J gave up 9 bases and V 3 bases, and 8 bases lay outside the gene matches. The CDR3 spans 14 residues. This receptor was obtained from a woman older than 75 with COVID-19, enrolled during active disease. Source material: peripheral blood. The rearrangement links TRBV27 to TRBJ1-2; TRBD1 agrees at 9 bases. CDR3 sequence (DNA): TGTGCCAGCAGTTTGTACAGGGGGCATCGTAGCTACACCTTC. It translates to CASSLYRGHRSYTF.